This T cell receptor (beta chain) was observed in a study of blood T cell repertoires in COVID-19. Using immunoSEQ multiplex PCR, the repertoire was profiled, and TCRdb retains in-frame clones only, with some absent. Here the sample spans approximately 72,000 clones, approximately 86% being singletons. The source of this sequence is a woman aged 55 to 70 with acute or convalescent COVID-19. The source material was peripheral blood.

This CDR3 reads CASSFAGQGYEQYF. The CDR3 coding sequence is TGTGCCAGCAGTTTTGCGGGACAGGGCTACGAGCAGTACTTC. The chain is built from TRBV27 and TRBJ2-7; 9 bases are a match to TRBD1. The CDR3 spans 14 residues. V was clipped by 3 bases and J by 3 bases; unmatched bases: 3. Germline CDR1 reads MNHEY; CDR2 reads SMNVEV (reference sequence).